Listed here are 30 T cell receptor beta chains from one sample, sequenced in a study of neurological immune-mediated disorders. TCRdb processed the 5' RACE reads anew with MiXCR; each CDR3 protein has one entry. The data hold roughly 89,000 distinct CDR3 sequences, with around 2.6% observed a single time. What was sequenced was PBMCs. All receptors derive from a woman in her 30s with multiple sclerosis.

The table lists this clonotype with many counts. The V and J genes are TRBV20-1 and TRBJ1-5; 9 nucleotides line up with TRBD1. Germline V gene data show CDR1 as DFQATT and CDR2 as SNEGSKA (reference sequence). Trimming removed 3 bases from V and 9 bases from J; junction bases left unmatched: 6. The CDR3 totals 13 residues. CDR3 sequence: CSARGQGGGPQHF. The CDR3 DNA reads TGCAGTGCTAGGGGACAGGGAGGAGGGCCCCAGCATTTT.

This clonotype was observed at least ten times. The rearrangement joins TRBV9 to TRBJ2-3; D possibly corresponds to TRBD2 (5 bases). The V gene's germline CDR1 is SGDLS and CDR2 YYNGEE. Trimming stripped 0 bases from V and 4 bases from J, with 9 bases between. The CDR3 has 14 amino acids. CDR3 in amino acids: CASSVAGSSDTQYF. In DNA, the CDR3 is TGTGCCAGCAGCGTAGCTGGGAGCTCAGATACGCAGTATTTT.

This clonotype was counted ten times or more. V usage is TRBV20-1 and J usage is TRBJ2-7; D is uncertain. Germline V lookup: CDR1 DFQATT, CDR2 SNEGSKA (reference sequence). With 8 bases removed from V and 0 bases from J, the gap between germline ends came to 11 bases. The CDR3 has 12 amino acids. The CDR3 coding sequence is TGCAGTCATCAAGGTGGCTCCTACGAGCAGTACTTC. Residues: CSHQGGSYEQYF.

This clonotype was seen repeatedly, ten times or more. This chain links TRBV12-3 or TRBV12-4 with TRBJ1-5, with D maybe TRBD1 (5 bases). V lost 2 bases to trimming and J lost 0 bases, with 8 bases between them. The CDR3 spans 15 residues. CDR3 in amino acids: CASSLSTASNQPQHF. The DNA for the CDR3 is TGTGCCAGCAGTTTATCGACAGCTAGCAATCAGCCCCAGCATTTT.

At least ten counts were recorded for this clonotype. V is TRBV10-3 and J is TRBJ2-7; D gene unclear. Per germline, CDR1 ENHRY and CDR2 SYGVKD. Trimming took 9 bases from V and 7 from J, leaving 22 bases between them. This CDR3 region has 14 residues. For the CDR3, the DNA is TGTGCCATGCCCCCAAATGGGCCCCTGGGGGAGCAGTACTTC. Encoded protein: CAMPPNGPLGEQYF.

This clonotype has at least ten counts. The chain combines TRBV7-8 with TRBJ2-7, with a possible D match to TRBD1 (6 bases). The CDR3 runs 14 residues. CDR1 is SGHVS and CDR2 is FQNEAQ in the germline V gene. V lost 4 bases and J 3 bases, leaving 13 bases between the germline ends. The CDR3 nucleotides read TGTGCCAGCAGCTACCGGACAGACCTCTACGAGCAGTACTTC. As protein: CASSYRTDLYEQYF.

This clonotype was counted at least ten times. The V call is TRBV7-2, the J call TRBJ2-5, with 8 bases identical to TRBD2. This CDR3 region has 15 residues. Germline V gives CDR1 SGHTA, CDR2 FQGNSA. V lost 7 bases, J lost 5 bases, and 12 bases stayed unmatched. CDR3 sequence reads: CASTYSSGGSETQYF. CDR3 nucleotide sequence: TGTGCCAGCACCTACTCGTCGGGGGGGTCGGAGACCCAGTACTTC. The variable domain in full, completed from reference TRBV7-2 and TRBJ2-5, reads GAGVSQSPSNKVTEKGKDVELRCDPISGHTALYWYRQSLGQGLEFLIYFQGNSAPDKSGLPSDRFSAERTGGSVSTLTIQRTQQEDSAVYLCASTYSSGGSETQYFGPGTRLLVL.

This clonotype came up many times. The chain carries TRBV12-3 or TRBV12-4 and TRBJ2-5; 7 nucleotides match TRBD1. The CDR3 contains 14 residues. After removal of 6 bases from V and 1 base from J, the junction contained 5 bases not matched to a gene. DNA for the CDR3: TGTGCCAGCAGCCGAGGACAGGCCCAAGAGACCCAGTACTTC. Translated, it gives CASSRGQAQETQYF.

This clonotype occurred many times. The V call is TRBV7-2, the J call TRBJ2-1; D gene ambiguous. Per germline, CDR1 SGHTA and CDR2 FQGNSA. Trimming left V 0 bases short and J 7 bases short, with 13 bases between. This CDR3 has 15 amino acids. CDR3 region: CASSLAVSVGNEQFF. The CDR3 DNA reads as TGTGCCAGCAGCTTAGCGGTTTCTGTGGGGAATGAGCAGTTCTTC. The full variable domain, rest sourced from reference TRBV7-2 and TRBJ2-1, is GAGVSQSPSNKVTEKGKDVELRCDPISGHTALYWYRQSLGQGLEFLIYFQGNSAPDKSGLPSDRFSAERTGGSVSTLTIQRTQQEDSAVYLCASSLAVSVGNEQFFGPGTRLTVL.

At least ten counts were recorded for this clonotype. V and J are TRBV5-5 and TRBJ2-7; a possible D gene is TRBD1 (5 bases). CDR3 length: 13 amino acids. Germline V CDR1 and CDR2: SGHKS, YYEKEE (reference sequence). The V end lost 2 bases, the J end lost 6 bases, and 12 bases lay between the germline ends. The CDR3 bases are TGTGCCAGCAGCTTTAGCTGGCAGGGCGAGCAGTACTTC. Translating it yields CASSFSWQGEQYF.

This clonotype was counted at least ten times. The J gene is TRBJ1-2, the V gene TRBV28; possible D gene TRBD1, 5 bases. The germline CDR1 and CDR2 sequences are MDHEN and SYDVKM. CDR3 length: 14 residues. V lost 5 bases to trimming and J lost 4 bases, with 14 bases between them. This CDR3 reads CASSSPGGPYGYTF. The CDR3 DNA is TGTGCCAGCAGTAGCCCCGGGGGACCCTATGGCTACACCTTC.

This clonotype was counted ten times or more. The chain has TRBV20-1 and TRBJ2-7, with 10 bases aligning to TRBD2. The length of the CDR3 is 14 residues. V shed 0 bases and J 3 bases; nucleotides not matched to a gene: 2. Per the germline V gene, CDR1 is DFQATT and CDR2 is SNEGSKA (reference sequence). In DNA, the CDR3 is TGCAGTGCTAGAGAACTAGCGGGACACTACGAGCAGTACTTC. Protein: CSARELAGHYEQYF.

This clonotype was picked up many times. The chain recombines TRBV6-2 or TRBV6-3 with TRBJ2-7, with 8 bases aligning to TRBD2. The junction had 7 bases not matched to a gene; V was cut back by 6 bases and J by 0 bases. Germline V lookup: CDR1 MNHEY, CDR2 SVGEGT. The CDR3 has 15 residues. DNA for the CDR3: TGTGCCAGCAGATCCACTAGCGGCAGCTCCTACGAGCAGTACTTC. This codes for CASRSTSGSSYEQYF.

This clonotype was picked up many times. The V and J genes are TRBV24-1 and TRBJ2-1, with D unclear. From germline, CDR1 is KGHDR and CDR2 SFDVKD. V lost 7 bases and J lost 6, with 15 bases in between. The CDR3 runs 14 residues. CDR3 DNA sequence: TGTGCCACCAGCCCGACCACGGGCCCCAATGAGCAGTTCTTC. Its protein product is CATSPTTGPNEQFF.

This clonotype was observed many times. The chain uses TRBV19 and TRBJ2-7, with TRBD2 identical over 12 bases. Per germline, CDR1 LNHDA and CDR2 SQIVND (reference sequence). The CDR3 totals 14 residues. Germline trimming cut 3 bases from V and 6 bases from J; bases unmatched to any gene: 3. In nucleotides, the CDR3 is TGTGCCAGTAGTATGGGACTAGCGGGTGGCGAGCAGTACTTC. This codes for CASSMGLAGGEQYF.

This clonotype was recorded at least ten times. V usage is TRBV28 and J usage is TRBJ1-3; 7 positions agree with TRBD1. In germline, CDR1 is MDHEN, CDR2 SYDVKM. J was trimmed by 5 bases and V by 5 bases; bases with no gene match: 9. The CDR3 is made up of 15 amino acids. Here the CDR3 DNA reads TGTGCCAGCAGTCCCGGGACAGAGAAAAGAAACACCATATATTTT. Translating gives CASSPGTEKRNTIYF.

This clonotype came up many times. The rearrangement joins TRBV7-2 to TRBJ2-7; 12 bases match TRBD2. V was pared by 3 bases and J by 6 bases, with 3 bases of the junction left unmatched. This CDR3 comprises 14 residues. Germline V CDR1 and CDR2: SGHTA, FQGNSA. The CDR3 bases are TGTGCCAGCAGCTTCAGACTAGCGGGAGTCGAGCAGTACTTC. Protein product: CASSFRLAGVEQYF.

This clonotype was observed many times. The gene calls are TRBV7-9 and TRBJ2-1, with a weak D call TRBD1 (6 bases). Germline CDR1 and CDR2: SEHNR and FQNEAQ (reference sequence). V was trimmed by 5 bases and J by 6 bases, leaving 17 bases between them. This CDR3 has 15 amino acids. The CDR3 bases are TGTGCCAGCAGCGGGGGCGGACTTAAGTTCAATGAGCAGTTCTTC. Translating it yields CASSGGGLKFNEQFF.

This clonotype was observed at least ten times. In DNA form, the CDR3 reads TGTGCCAGCAGCCCGACAGTGTCTTCTGGAAACACCATATATTTT. Protein product: CASSPTVSSGNTIYF. The gene calls are TRBV6-5 and TRBJ1-3; a weak D match, TRBD1 (5 bases). This CDR3 contains 15 residues. CDR1 MNHEY and CDR2 SVGAGI come from the germline V gene. The V gene lost 6 bases and the J gene lost 1 base, with 13 bases spanning the gap.

This clonotype was found many times. This sequence joins TRBV28 and TRBJ1-5, with D unclear. The V and J ends lost 4 bases and 5 bases respectively, with 18 bases between them. Germline assignment: CDR1 MDHEN and CDR2 SYDVKM. This CDR3 is built from 16 residues. CDR3 loop: CASSYESAGWDQPQHF. CDR3 nucleotides: TGTGCCAGCAGTTATGAGTCGGCAGGTTGGGATCAGCCCCAGCATTTT.

The table lists this clonotype with many counts. J is TRBJ2-6 and V is TRBV20-1; TRBD1 aligns across 8 bases. From germline, CDR1 is DFQATT and CDR2 SNEGSKA (reference sequence). The V and J ends lost 6 bases and 1 base, in that order; junction bases with no gene match: 11. This CDR3 has 17 amino acids. The DNA for the CDR3 is TGCAGTGCCAAACATCTCCGGACAGGGTCTGGGGCCAACGTCCTGACTTTC. This sequence encodes CSAKHLRTGSGANVLTF.

There are many counts of this clonotype. The genes are TRBV12-3 or TRBV12-4 and TRBJ2-1; D perhaps matches TRBD2 (6 bases). The length of the CDR3 is 15 residues. Trimming left V 6 bases short and J 1 base short, with 13 bases between. The CDR3 sequence is CASSFPRGSYNEQFF. The DNA of the CDR3 is TGTGCCAGCAGCTTCCCCCGGGGGTCCTACAATGAGCAGTTCTTC.

This clonotype showed up many times. V gene TRBV4-3 combines with J gene TRBJ2-7, with D uncertain. Trimming took 1 base from V and 4 from J, leaving 8 bases between them. Germline lookup yields CDR1 LGHNA and CDR2 YSLEER. The CDR3 covers 13 residues. In DNA form, the CDR3 reads TGCGCCAGCAGCCAAGCGGTGCCTTACGAGCAGTACTTC. It translates to CASSQAVPYEQYF.

This clonotype was seen ten or more times. The chain employs TRBV20-1 and TRBJ2-1; D gene unclear. This CDR3 is 10 amino acids long. Germline CDR1 is DFQATT and CDR2 is SNEGSKA (reference sequence). The V end was cut by 3 bases, the J end by 6 bases, with 3 bases between. The DNA of the CDR3 is TGCAGTGCTAGTGCCAATGAGCAGTTCTTC. It codes for CSASANEQFF.

This clonotype has a count of ten or more. This chain links TRBV12-3 or TRBV12-4 with TRBJ1-1; D is perhaps TRBD1 (5 bases). The CDR3 is 14 amino acids. V lost 3 bases and J lost 0, with 8 bases in between. CDR3 DNA sequence: TGTGCCAGCAGTTTCGGGGGAATGAACACTGAAGCTTTCTTT. Protein sequence: CASSFGGMNTEAFF.

This clonotype was seen at least ten times. The chain has TRBV6-6 and TRBJ2-7; TRBD1 agrees at 8 bases. The J segment lost 3 bases and the V segment lost 4 bases, leaving 8 bases of the junction unmatched. CDR3 length equals 15 residues. Germline-derived CDR1 and CDR2 are MNHNY and SVGAGI (reference sequence). CDR3 loop: CASSSHGQGLYEQYF. CDR3 bases: TGTGCCAGCAGTTCGCACGGACAGGGCCTCTACGAGCAGTACTTC.

The sample holds many counts of this clonotype. The chain recombines TRBV20-1 with TRBJ1-5, with TRBD1 as a possible D gene (5 bases). This CDR3 is built from 14 residues. CDR1 is DFQATT, CDR2 SNEGSKA, per germline (reference sequence). The V and J ends lost 5 bases and 2 bases respectively, with 13 bases between them. The chain's CDR3 is CSAYIRGGNQPQHF. CDR3 nucleotide sequence: TGCAGTGCTTATATCCGGGGGGGCAATCAGCCCCAGCATTTT.

This clonotype was seen ten or more times. The CDR3 region has the DNA TGCGCCAGCAGCTCGGCCTCCGTGAGCACAGATACGCAGTATTTT. This codes for CASSSASVSTDTQYF. The V gene is TRBV5-1, the J gene TRBJ2-3; D unclear. The germline V gene encodes CDR1 SGHRS and CDR2 YFSETQ. The CDR3 is made up of 15 amino acids. V lost 3 bases and J lost 0, with 11 bases in between.

Ten or more counts support this clonotype. The V gene is TRBV20-1, the J gene TRBJ2-1; 12 nucleotides match TRBD2. The CDR3 loop spans 15 amino acids. The V gene end was trimmed by 3 bases and the J gene end by 6 bases; junction bases not matched to a gene: 6. Germline V gene lookup returns CDR1 DFQATT and CDR2 SNEGSKA (reference sequence). The chain's CDR3 is CSASLPSGRANEQFF. The CDR3 bases are TGCAGTGCTAGCCTCCCTAGCGGGAGGGCCAATGAGCAGTTCTTC.

This clonotype was found a few times. A much larger clone lies a single base off, so this may be a read error. The V and J genes are TRBV20-1 and TRBJ2-1; D is possibly TRBD1 (6 bases). The CDR3 extends over 14 amino acids. The germline V gene encodes CDR1 DFQATT and CDR2 SNEGSKA (reference sequence). As DNA, the CDR3 is TGCAGTGCTATAAGACAGGTATCCTACAATGCGCAGTTCTTC. Its translation: CSAIRQVSYNAQFF.